Below, 4 T cell receptor beta chains from the same sample are listed, as sequenced in a study of CD8+ T cells in alopecia areata. TCR sequencing used cDNA made by reverse transcription of extracted RNA. The method was immunoSEQ multiplex PCR; TCRdb's version includes in-frame clones alone and lacks a portion of them. Among more than 200,000 clones, 67% were seen once, and the ten largest hold 1.2%. Sample: CD4+ T cells sorted from blood, taken at week 0. Every receptor here comes from a human donor with alopecia areata.

This clone was observed once. The chain combines TRBV7-2 with TRBJ2-7; 7 bases line up with TRBD1. This CDR3 is built from 14 residues. CDR1 SGHTA and CDR2 FQGNSA come from the germline V gene. J was trimmed by 2 bases and V by 4 bases; bases with no gene match: 5. CDR3 bases: TGTGCCAGCAGCTCTCGGACAGGAACCTACGAGCAGTACTTC. Its protein product is CASSSRTGTYEQYF.

The chain has TRBV4-1 and TRBJ2-2, with TRBD2 as a possible D gene (5 bases). This CDR3 spans 17 amino acids. Trimming removed 1 base at V and 1 base at J, with 13 bases between. CDR1 and CDR2 (germline): MGHRA, YSYEKL. Written as DNA, the CDR3 is TGCGCCAGCAGCCAAGCACGGGCCAGCGGGAACACCGGGGAGCTGTTTTTT. Translation gives CASSQARASGNTGELFF.

This chain links TRBV7-2 with TRBJ1-4; D is undetermined. V dropped 4 bases and J dropped 5 bases, with 11 bases sitting between them. Germline loops: CDR1 SGHTA, CDR2 FQGNSA. This CDR3 is built from 14 residues. The chain's CDR3 is CASSSLGLNEKLFF. The DNA of the CDR3 is TGTGCCAGCAGCTCCCTCGGGCTCAATGAAAAACTGTTTTTT.

This chain connects TRBV30 to TRBJ2-3; D gene ambiguous. Trimming left V 3 bases short and J 0 bases short, with 7 bases between. CDR3 size: 13 residues. Germline CDR1 and CDR2: GTSNPN and SVGIG (reference sequence). CDR3 bases: TGTGCCTGGAGCCAATCAAGCACAGATACGCAGTATTTT. Translating it yields CAWSQSSTDTQYF.